Here is one T cell receptor beta chain with its context. This entry comes from a study of T cell responses to AZD1222 COVID-19 vaccine. This CDR3 is built from 12 residues. Germline V CDR1 and CDR2: SNHLY, FYNNEI. V shed 7 bases and J 8 bases; nucleotides not matched to a gene: 6. Assay used: immunoSEQ multiplex PCR; TCRdb lists only in-frame clones, some missing. The sample shows approximately 200,000 clones, over 85% of them seen only once. The source was peripheral blood, collected 28 days after the second AZD1222 dose. The V gene is TRBV2, the J gene TRBJ1-2; TRBD1 matches at 8 bases. The clonotype was recovered from an adult who received the AZD1222 COVID-19 vaccine. DNA for the CDR3: TGTGCCAGCACCAGACAGGGGCGCGGCTACACCTTC. It specifies CASTRQGRGYTF.